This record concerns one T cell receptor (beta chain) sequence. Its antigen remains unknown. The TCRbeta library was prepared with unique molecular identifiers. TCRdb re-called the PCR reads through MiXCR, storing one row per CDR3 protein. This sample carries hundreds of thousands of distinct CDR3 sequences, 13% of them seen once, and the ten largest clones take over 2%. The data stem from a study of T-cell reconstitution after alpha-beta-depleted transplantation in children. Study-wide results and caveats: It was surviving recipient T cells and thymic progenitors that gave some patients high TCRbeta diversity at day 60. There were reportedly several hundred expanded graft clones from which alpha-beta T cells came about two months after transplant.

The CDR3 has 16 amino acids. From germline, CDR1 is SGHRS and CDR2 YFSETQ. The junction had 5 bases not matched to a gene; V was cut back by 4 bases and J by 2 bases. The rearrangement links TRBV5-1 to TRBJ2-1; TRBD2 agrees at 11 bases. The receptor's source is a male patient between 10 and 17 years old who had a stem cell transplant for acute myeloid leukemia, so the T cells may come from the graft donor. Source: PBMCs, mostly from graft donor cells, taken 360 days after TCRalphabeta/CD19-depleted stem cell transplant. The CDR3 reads CASSAQLAGAYNEQFF. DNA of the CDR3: TGCGCCAGCAGCGCCCAACTAGCGGGAGCCTACAATGAGCAGTTCTTC.